In its sample, the clone carrying this TCR beta chain was seen once. The repertoire was sequenced with immunoSEQ multiplex PCR; TCRdb's copy has only in-frame clones and lacks some. The table records about 180,000 clones, around 91% of them present only once. This record belongs to a study of control samples from healthy donors and cancer patients. This clonotype originated in a woman between 50 and 59 years old in good health. Sequencing was performed on blood.

The DNA for the CDR3 is TGCGCCAGCAGCCGGGACACCTCCTACAATGAGCAGTTCTTC. Protein: CASSRDTSYNEQFF. The chain is built from TRBV5-1 and TRBJ2-1, with D possibly matching TRBD1 (6 bases). The CDR3 runs to 14 residues. V was shortened by 4 bases and J by 0 bases, with 8 bases between the two germline ends. Germline CDR1 SGHRS, CDR2 YFSETQ.